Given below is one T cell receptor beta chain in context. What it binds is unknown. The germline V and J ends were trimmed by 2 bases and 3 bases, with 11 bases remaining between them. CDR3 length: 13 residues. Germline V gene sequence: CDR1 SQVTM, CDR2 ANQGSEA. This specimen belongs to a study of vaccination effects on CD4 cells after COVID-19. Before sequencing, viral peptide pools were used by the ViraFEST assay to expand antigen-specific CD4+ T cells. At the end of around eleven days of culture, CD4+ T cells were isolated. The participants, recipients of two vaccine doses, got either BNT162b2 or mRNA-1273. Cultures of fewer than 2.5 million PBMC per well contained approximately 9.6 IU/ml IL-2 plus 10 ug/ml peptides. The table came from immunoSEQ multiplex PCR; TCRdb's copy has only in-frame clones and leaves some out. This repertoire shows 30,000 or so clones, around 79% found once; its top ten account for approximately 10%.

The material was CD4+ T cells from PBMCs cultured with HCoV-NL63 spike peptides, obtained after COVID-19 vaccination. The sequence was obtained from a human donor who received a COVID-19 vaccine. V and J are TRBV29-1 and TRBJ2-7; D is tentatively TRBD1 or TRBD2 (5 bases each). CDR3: CSVEIGAYYEQYF. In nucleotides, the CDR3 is TGCAGCGTTGAAATCGGGGCCTACTACGAGCAGTACTTC.